This T cell receptor beta chain was identified in a study of monozygotic twins with inflammatory bowel disease. Study conclusions and caveats: Among T cells, the various subtypes were not distinguishable.

The germline V gene has CDR1 DFQATT and CDR2 SNEGSKA (reference sequence). The length of the CDR3 is 13 residues. TCRdb re-called the 5' RACE reads and shows each CDR3 protein once, DNA omitted. The sample holds some 300,000 distinct CDR3 sequences. Details on this clonotype: What it binds is not known.

Investigators extracted total RNA from whole blood and did not sort T cells. This rearrangement joins TRBV20-1 to TRBJ2-5; TCRdb's D gene call, TRBD2, goes unchecked for lack of DNA. This TCR came from a human donor with ulcerative colitis or Crohn's disease, or a healthy co-twin of an affected twin (not recorded which). The sequencing sample was made of blood. The chain's CDR3 is CSASGTHKETQYF.